The entry below describes one T cell receptor (beta chain). Germline CDR1 and CDR2: SGHRS and YFSETQ. CDR3 length equals 15 residues. With 5 bases clipped from V and 2 bases from J, the junction kept 9 bases outside the gene matches. A single record per CDR3 protein comes from TCRdb applying MiXCR to the 5' RACE reads. In the table there are approximately 330,000 distinct CDR3 sequences, over 3.5% of which are singletons. This specimen belongs to a study of T cells after yellow fever vaccination. Sequencing was performed on PBMCs, taken 5 days after the yellow fever booster vaccination. This receptor was obtained from a man in his late teens or twenties who received the YFV17D yellow fever vaccine. V is TRBV5-1 and J is TRBJ2-7, with TRBD1 matching over 8 bases. Here the CDR3 DNA reads TGCGCCAGCAGGGGGGCCGGGACAGGAACCTACGAGCAGTACTTC. It codes for CASRGAGTGTYEQYF.